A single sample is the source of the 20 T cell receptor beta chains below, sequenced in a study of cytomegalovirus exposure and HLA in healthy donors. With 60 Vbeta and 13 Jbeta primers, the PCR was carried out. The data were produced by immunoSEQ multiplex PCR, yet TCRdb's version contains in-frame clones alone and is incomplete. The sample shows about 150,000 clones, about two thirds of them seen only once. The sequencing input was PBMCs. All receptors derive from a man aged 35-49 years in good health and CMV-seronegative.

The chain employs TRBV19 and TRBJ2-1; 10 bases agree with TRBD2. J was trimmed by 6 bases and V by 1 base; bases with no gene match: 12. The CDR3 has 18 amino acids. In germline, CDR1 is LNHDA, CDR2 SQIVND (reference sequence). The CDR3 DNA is TGTGCCAGTAGTATAGGGGGGTCTAGCGGGGGAGGGTTCAATGAGCAGTTCTTC. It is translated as CASSIGGSSGGGFNEQFF.

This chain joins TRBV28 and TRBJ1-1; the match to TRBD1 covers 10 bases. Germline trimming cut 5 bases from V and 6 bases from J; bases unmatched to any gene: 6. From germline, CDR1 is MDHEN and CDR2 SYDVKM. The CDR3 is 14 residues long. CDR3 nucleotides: TGTGCCAGCAGTCCCGACAGGGGGCTACCTGAAGCTTTCTTT. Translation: CASSPDRGLPEAFF.

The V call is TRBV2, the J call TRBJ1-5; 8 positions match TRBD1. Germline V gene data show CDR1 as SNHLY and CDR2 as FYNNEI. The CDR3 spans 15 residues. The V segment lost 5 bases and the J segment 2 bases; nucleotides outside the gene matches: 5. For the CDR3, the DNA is TGTGCCAGCAGTAAAGACAGGGGAGGCAATCAGCCCCAGCATTTT. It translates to CASSKDRGGNQPQHF.

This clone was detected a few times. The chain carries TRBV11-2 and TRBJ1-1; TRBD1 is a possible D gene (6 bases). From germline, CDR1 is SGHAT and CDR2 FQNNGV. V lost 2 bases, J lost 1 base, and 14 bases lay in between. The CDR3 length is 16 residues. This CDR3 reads CASSLWFGGWNTEAFF. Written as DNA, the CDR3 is TGTGCCAGCAGCTTATGGTTTGGGGGCTGGAACACTGAAGCTTTCTTT.

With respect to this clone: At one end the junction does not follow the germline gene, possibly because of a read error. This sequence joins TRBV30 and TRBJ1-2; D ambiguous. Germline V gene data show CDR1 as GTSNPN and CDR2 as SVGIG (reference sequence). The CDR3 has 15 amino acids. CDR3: CAWSPTQRENYGYAF. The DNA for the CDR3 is TGTGCCTGGAGCCCTACCCAGCGGGAAAACTATGGCTACGCCTTC.

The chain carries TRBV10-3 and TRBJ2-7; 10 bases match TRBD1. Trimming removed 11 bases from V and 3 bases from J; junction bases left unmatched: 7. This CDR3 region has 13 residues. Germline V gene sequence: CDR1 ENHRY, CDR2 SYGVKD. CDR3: CASTGTGDYEQYF. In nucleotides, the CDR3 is TGTGCCTCCACCGGGACAGGGGACTACGAGCAGTACTTC.

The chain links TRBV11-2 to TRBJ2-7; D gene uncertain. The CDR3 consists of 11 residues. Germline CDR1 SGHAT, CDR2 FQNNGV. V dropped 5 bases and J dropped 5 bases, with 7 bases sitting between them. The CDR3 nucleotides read TGTGCCAGCAGCGCCCACAACGAGCAGTACTTC. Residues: CASSAHNEQYF.

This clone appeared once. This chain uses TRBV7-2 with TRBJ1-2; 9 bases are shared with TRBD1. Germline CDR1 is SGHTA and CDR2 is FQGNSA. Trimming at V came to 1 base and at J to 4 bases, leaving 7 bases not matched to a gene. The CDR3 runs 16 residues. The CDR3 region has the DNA TGTGCCAGCAGCTTAGGGGGGACAGGGCCCAGCTATGGCTACACCTTC. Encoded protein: CASSLGGTGPSYGYTF.

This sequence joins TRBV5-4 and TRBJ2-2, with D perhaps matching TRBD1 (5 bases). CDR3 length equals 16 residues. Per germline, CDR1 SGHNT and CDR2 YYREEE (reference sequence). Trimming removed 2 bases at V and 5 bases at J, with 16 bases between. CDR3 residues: CASSFNRQGWTGELFF. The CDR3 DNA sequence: TGTGCCAGCAGCTTTAATCGGCAGGGTTGGACCGGGGAGCTGTTTTTT.

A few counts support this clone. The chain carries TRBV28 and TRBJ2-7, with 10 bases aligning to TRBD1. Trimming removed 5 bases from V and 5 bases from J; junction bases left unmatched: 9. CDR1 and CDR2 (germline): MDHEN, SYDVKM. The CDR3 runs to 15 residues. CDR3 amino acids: CASSPRGQGFDEQYF. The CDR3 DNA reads TGTGCCAGCAGTCCCCGGGGACAGGGGTTTGACGAGCAGTACTTC.

CDR3 sequence: CASSISSQGGGYTF. Here the CDR3 DNA reads TGTGCCAGTAGTATTTCAAGTCAGGGCGGTGGCTACACCTTC. The gene calls are TRBV19 and TRBJ1-2; weak D call: TRBD1 (5 bases). Germline V gives CDR1 LNHDA, CDR2 SQIVND (reference sequence). The V and J ends lost 3 bases and 7 bases respectively, with 15 bases between them. This CDR3 comprises 14 residues.

The CDR3 loop reads CASRRLAGGASTDTQYF. CDR3 bases: TGTGCCAGCAGGCGGCTAGCGGGAGGGGCTAGCACAGATACGCAGTATTTT. V and J are TRBV27 and TRBJ2-3; 12 nucleotides align to TRBD2. With V trimmed by 6 bases and J by 0 bases, 7 bases remained unmatched. The CDR3 sequence is 17 residues long. Germline CDR1 and CDR2: MNHEY and SMNVEV (reference sequence).

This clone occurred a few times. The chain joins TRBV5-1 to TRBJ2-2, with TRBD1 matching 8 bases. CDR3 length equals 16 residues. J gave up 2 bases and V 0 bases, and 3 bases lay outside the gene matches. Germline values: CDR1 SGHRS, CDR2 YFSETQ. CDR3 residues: CASSLDGTGNTGELFF. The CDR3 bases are TGCGCCAGCAGCTTGGATGGGACAGGCAACACCGGGGAGCTGTTTTTT. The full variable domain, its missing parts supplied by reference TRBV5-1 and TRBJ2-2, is KAGVTQTPRYLIKTRGQQVTLSCSPISGHRSVSWYQQTPGQGLQFLFEYFSETQRNKGNFPGRFSGRQFSNSRSEMNVSTLELGDSALYLCASSLDGTGNTGELFFGEGSRLTVL.

The CDR3 protein is CASSLYRANNSPLHF. The CDR3 region has the DNA TGTGCCAGCAGTTTATACAGGGCTAATAATTCACCCCTCCACTTT. V gene TRBV27 combines with J gene TRBJ1-6; a possible D gene is TRBD1 (6 bases). V gave up 1 base and J gave up 5 bases, with 9 bases separating them. There are 15 residues in the CDR3. In germline, CDR1 is MNHEY, CDR2 SMNVEV (reference sequence).

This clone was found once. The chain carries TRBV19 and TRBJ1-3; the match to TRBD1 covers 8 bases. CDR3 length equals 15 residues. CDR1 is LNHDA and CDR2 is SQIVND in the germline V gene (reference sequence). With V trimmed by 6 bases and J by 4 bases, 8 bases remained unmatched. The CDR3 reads CASSRQGLAGNTIYF. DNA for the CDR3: TGTGCCAGTAGCCGACAGGGGCTAGCCGGAAACACCATATATTTT. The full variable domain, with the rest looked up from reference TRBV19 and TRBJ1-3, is DGGITQSPKYLFRKEGQNVTLSCEQNLNHDAMYWYRQDPGQGLRLIYYSQIVNDFQKGDIAEGYSVSREKKESFPLTVTSAQKNPTAFYLCASSRQGLAGNTIYFGEGSWLTVV.

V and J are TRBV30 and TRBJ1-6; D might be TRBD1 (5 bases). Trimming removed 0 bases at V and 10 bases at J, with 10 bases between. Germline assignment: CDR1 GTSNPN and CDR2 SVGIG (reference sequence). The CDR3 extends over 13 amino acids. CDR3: CAWSVQGLSPLHF. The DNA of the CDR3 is TGTGCCTGGAGTGTCCAGGGACTGTCACCCCTCCACTTT. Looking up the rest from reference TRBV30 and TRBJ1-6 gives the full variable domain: SQTIHQWPATLVQPVGSPLSLECTVEGTSNPNLYWYRQAAGRGLQLLFYSVGIGQISSEVPQNLSASRPQDRQFILSSKKLLLSDSGFYLCAWSVQGLSPLHFGNGTRLTVT.

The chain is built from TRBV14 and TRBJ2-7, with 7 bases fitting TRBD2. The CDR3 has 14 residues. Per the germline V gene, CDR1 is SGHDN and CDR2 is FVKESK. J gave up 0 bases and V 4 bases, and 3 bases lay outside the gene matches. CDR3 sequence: CASSPSGYSYEQYF. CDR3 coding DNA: TGTGCCAGCAGCCCTAGCGGATACTCCTACGAGCAGTACTTC.

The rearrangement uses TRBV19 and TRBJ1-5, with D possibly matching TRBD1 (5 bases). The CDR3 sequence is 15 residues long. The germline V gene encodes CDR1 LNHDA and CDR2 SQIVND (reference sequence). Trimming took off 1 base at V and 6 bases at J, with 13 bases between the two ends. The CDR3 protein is CASSIVGGLGQPQHF. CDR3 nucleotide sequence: TGTGCCAGTAGTATAGTTGGGGGGTTGGGTCAGCCCCAGCATTTT. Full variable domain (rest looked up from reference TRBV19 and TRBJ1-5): DGGITQSPKYLFRKEGQNVTLSCEQNLNHDAMYWYRQDPGQGLRLIYYSQIVNDFQKGDIAEGYSVSREKKESFPLTVTSAQKNPTAFYLCASSIVGGLGQPQHFGDGTRLSIL.

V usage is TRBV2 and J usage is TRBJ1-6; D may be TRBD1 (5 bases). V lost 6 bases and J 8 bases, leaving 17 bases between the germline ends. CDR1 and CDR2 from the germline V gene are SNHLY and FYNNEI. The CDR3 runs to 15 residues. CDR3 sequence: CASRPNGGGYSPLHF. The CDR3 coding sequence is TGTGCCAGCAGGCCCAACGGGGGAGGGTATTCACCCCTCCACTTT.

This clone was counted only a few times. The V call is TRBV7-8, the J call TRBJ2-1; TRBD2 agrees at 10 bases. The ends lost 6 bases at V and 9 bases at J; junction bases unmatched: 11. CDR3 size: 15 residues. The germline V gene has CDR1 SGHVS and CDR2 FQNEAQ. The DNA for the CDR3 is TGTGCCAGCAGAGGTACAAGCGGGGGGGCCGGTGAGCAGTTCTTC. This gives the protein CASRGTSGGAGEQFF.